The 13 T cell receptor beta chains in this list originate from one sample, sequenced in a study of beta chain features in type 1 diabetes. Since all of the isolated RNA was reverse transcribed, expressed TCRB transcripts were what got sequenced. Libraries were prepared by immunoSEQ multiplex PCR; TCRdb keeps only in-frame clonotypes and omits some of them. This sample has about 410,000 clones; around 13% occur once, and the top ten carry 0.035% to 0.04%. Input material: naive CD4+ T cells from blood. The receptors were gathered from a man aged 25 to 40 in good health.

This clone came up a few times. The CDR3, as DNA: TGTGCCAGCAGTTTATCGGTCTCGGCTACTGGGGCCAACGTCCTGACTTTC. Encoded protein: CASSLSVSATGANVLTF. The chain joins TRBV27 to TRBJ2-6; no firm D call. From germline, CDR1 is MNHEY and CDR2 SMNVEV (reference sequence). The CDR3 has 17 residues. The V end lost 0 bases, the J end lost 2 bases, and 11 bases lay between the germline ends.

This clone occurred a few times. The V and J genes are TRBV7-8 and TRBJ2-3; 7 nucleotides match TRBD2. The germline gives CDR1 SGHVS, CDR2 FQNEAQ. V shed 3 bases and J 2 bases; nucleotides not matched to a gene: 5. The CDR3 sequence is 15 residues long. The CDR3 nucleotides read TGTGCCAGCAGCTTCCTAGCGGAACCCACAGATACGCAGTATTTT. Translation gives CASSFLAEPTDTQYF.

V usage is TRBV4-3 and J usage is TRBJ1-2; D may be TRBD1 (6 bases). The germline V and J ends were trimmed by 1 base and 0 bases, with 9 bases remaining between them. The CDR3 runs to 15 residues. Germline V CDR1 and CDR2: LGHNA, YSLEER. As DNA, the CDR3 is TGCGCCAGCAGCCAAGCCTACAGGGCTAACTATGGCTACACCTTC. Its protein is CASSQAYRANYGYTF.

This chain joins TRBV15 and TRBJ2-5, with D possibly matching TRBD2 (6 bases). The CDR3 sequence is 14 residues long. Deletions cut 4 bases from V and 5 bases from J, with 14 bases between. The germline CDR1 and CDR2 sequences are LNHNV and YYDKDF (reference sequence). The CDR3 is CATSTRDRGETQYF. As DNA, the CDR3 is TGTGCCACCAGCACTCGGGACCGGGGGGAGACCCAGTACTTC.

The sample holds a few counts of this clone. CDR3 in amino acids: CSAALGGGTQYF. The CDR3 DNA reads as TGCAGCGCCGCACTGGGGGGCGGTACGCAGTATTTT. This chain joins TRBV29-1 and TRBJ2-3; D may match TRBD1 or TRBD2 (6 bases each). V was pared by 7 bases and J by 8 bases, with 16 bases between. Looked up from germline, CDR1 is SQVTM and CDR2 is ANQGSEA. The CDR3 loop spans 12 amino acids.

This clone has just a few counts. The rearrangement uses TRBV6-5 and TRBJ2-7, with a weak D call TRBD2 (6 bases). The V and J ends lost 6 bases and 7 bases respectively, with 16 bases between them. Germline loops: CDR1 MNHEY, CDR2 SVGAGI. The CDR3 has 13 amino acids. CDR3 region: CASRTGGTGEQYF. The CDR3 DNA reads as TGTGCCAGCAGGACTGGAGGGACGGGAGAGCAGTACTTC.

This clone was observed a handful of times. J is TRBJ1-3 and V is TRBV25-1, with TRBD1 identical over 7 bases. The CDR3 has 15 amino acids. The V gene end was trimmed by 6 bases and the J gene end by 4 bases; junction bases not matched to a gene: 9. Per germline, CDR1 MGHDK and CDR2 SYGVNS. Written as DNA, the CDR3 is TGTGCCAGCAGCTCAGGGGGTTCGGTGGGAAACACCATATATTTT. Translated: CASSSGGSVGNTIYF.

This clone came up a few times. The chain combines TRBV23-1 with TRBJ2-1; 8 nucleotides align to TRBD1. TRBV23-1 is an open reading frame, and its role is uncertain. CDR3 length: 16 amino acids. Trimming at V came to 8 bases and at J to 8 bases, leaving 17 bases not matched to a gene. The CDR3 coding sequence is TGCGCCAGCCATCGCGGAGGGCGACAGGGGATGGATGAGCAGTTCTTC. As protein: CASHRGGRQGMDEQFF.

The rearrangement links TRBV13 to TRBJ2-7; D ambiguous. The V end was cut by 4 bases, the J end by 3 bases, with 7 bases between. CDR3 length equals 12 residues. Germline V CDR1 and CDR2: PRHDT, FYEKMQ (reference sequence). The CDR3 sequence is CASSWANYEQYF. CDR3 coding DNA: TGTGCCAGCAGCTGGGCTAACTACGAGCAGTACTTC.

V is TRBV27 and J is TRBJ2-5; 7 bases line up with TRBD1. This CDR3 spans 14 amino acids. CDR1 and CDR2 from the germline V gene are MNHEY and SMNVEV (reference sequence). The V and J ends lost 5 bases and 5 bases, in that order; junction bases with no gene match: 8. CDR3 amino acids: CASSPWDSKETQYF. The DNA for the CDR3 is TGTGCCAGCAGTCCCTGGGACAGCAAGGAGACCCAGTACTTC.

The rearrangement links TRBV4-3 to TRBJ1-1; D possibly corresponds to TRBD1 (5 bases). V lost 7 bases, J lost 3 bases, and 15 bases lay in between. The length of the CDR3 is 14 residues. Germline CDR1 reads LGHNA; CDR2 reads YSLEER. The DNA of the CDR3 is TGCGCCAGCAACCTAGAGGGGCGGGACACTGAAGCTTTCTTT. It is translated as CASNLEGRDTEAFF.

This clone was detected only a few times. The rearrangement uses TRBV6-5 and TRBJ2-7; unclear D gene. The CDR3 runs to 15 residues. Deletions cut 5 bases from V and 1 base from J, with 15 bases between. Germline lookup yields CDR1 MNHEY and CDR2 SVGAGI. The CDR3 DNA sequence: TGTGCCAGCAGTCGTCTGGGGAAGTTTTCCTACGAGCAGTACGTC. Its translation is CASSRLGKFSYEQYV.

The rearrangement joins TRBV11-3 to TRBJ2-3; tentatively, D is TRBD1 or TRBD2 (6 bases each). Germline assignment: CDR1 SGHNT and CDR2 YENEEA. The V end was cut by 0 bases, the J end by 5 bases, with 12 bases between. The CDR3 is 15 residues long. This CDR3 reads CASSLEGGSGDTQYF. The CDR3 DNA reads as TGTGCCAGCAGCTTAGAGGGGGGCTCGGGAGATACGCAGTATTTT. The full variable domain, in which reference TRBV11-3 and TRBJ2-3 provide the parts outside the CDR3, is EAGVVQSPRYKIIEKKQPVAFWCNPISGHNTLYWYLQNLGQGPELLIRYENEEAVDDSQLPKDRFSAERLKGVDSTLKIQPAELGDSAVYLCASSLEGGSGDTQYFGPGTRLTVL.